The subject of this entry is one TCR beta chain. Its antigen is unknown. Measured with immunoSEQ multiplex PCR; TCRdb has only the in-frame clones, and not every one. The sample includes fewer than 75,000 clones, around nine tenths of them seen just once. V shed 5 bases and J 5 bases; nucleotides not matched to a gene: 8. This CDR3 is built from 14 residues. Germline loops: CDR1 SGHAT, CDR2 FQNNGV. After autologous stem cell transplantation all patients relapsed, and prior brentuximab vedotin exposure differed between cohorts. This sample stems from a study of PD-1 blockade in classical Hodgkin lymphoma. Notes on the study in general: Those starting nivolumab under 1 year post-ASCT were excluded.

Sequences were derived from peripheral blood mononuclear cells (PBMCs), sampled before the second cycle of nivolumab. The chain carries TRBV11-2 and TRBJ2-5, with TRBD2 matching over 7 bases. The TCR originated in a human donor with classical Hodgkin lymphoma. The CDR3 protein is CASSRSGVEETQYF. For the CDR3, the DNA is TGTGCCAGCAGCCGAAGCGGGGTCGAGGAGACCCAGTACTTC.